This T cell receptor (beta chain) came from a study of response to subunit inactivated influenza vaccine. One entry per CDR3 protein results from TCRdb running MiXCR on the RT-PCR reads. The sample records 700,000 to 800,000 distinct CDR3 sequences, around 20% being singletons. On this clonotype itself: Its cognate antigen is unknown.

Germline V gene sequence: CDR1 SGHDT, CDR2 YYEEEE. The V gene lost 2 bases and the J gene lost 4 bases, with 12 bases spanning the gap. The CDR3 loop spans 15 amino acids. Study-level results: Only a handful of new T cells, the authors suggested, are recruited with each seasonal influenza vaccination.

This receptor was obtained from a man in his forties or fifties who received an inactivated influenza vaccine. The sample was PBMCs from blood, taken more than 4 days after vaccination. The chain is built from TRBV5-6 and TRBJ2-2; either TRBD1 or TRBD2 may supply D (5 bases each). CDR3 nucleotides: TGTGCCAGCAGCTTAACGGGGACCCCCACCGGGGAGCTGTTTTTT. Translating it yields CASSLTGTPTGELFF.